This T cell receptor (beta chain) was captured by sequencing in a study of T cell changes during pregnancy in multiple sclerosis. CDR1 is MDHEN, CDR2 SYDVKM, per germline. J gave up 8 bases and V 2 bases, and 6 bases lay outside the gene matches. The CDR3 has 15 residues. Using immunoSEQ multiplex PCR, the repertoire was profiled, and TCRdb retains in-frame clones only, with some absent. The repertoire holds around 19,000 clones, with 75% to 90% as singletons. This TCR was sampled from a female donor in good health, enrolled as a control in a pregnancy study. J is TRBJ1-4 and V is TRBV28, with 9 bases matching TRBD1. The sequencing here drew on CD8+ T cells from peripheral blood mononuclear cells, taken after pregnancy. Here the CDR3 reads CASSLRLQGAEKLFF. DNA for the CDR3: TGTGCCAGCAGTTTACGGTTACAGGGGGCGGAAAAACTGTTTTTT.